Below are 25 T cell receptor beta chains sequenced from a single sample in a study of T cells after yellow fever vaccination. TCRdb re-derived calls from the 5' RACE reads in MiXCR, one entry per CDR3 protein. Of about 260,000 distinct CDR3 sequences in the sample, around 13% were seen once. This material consisted of CD4+ T cells sorted from PBMCs, taken 45 days after the yellow fever booster vaccination. Source of these receptors: a man aged 25-40 years who received the YFV17D yellow fever vaccine.

V gene TRBV7-2 combines with J gene TRBJ2-1; D ambiguous. Germline-derived CDR1 and CDR2 are SGHTA and FQGNSA. CDR3 length equals 16 residues. Trimming left V 0 bases short and J 0 bases short, with 9 bases between. The CDR3 DNA reads TGTGCCAGCAGCTTAGCCCCCTTAAGCTCCTACAATGAGCAGTTCTTC. Translating it yields CASSLAPLSSYNEQFF.

This clonotype was recorded at least ten times. This chain uses TRBV29-1 with TRBJ2-7, with 15 bases fitting TRBD2. Germline assignment: CDR1 SQVTM and CDR2 ANQGSEA. The CDR3 is 15 amino acids. Germline trimming cut 7 bases from V and 4 bases from J; bases unmatched to any gene: 8. This CDR3 reads CSAQGLAGGGYEQYF. The CDR3 DNA sequence: TGCAGCGCCCAGGGACTAGCGGGAGGAGGTTACGAGCAGTACTTC.

The chain has TRBV11-2 and TRBJ1-3; 7 bases match TRBD1. The CDR3 length is 14 residues. Trimming removed 6 bases from V and 4 bases from J; junction bases left unmatched: 6. Germline assignment: CDR1 SGHAT and CDR2 FQNNGV. In DNA form, the CDR3 reads TGTGCCAGCAGTCTGAGGACAGGCGGAAACACCATATATTTT. Its protein product is CASSLRTGGNTIYF.

V usage is TRBV7-2 and J usage is TRBJ1-5; weak D call: TRBD1 (5 bases). V lost 4 bases and J lost 7, with 14 bases in between. The CDR3 totals 14 residues. Germline values: CDR1 SGHTA, CDR2 FQGNSA. In DNA form, the CDR3 reads TGTGCCAGCAGCTCCACTCCAGGGATCCAGCCCCAGCATTTT. The encoded protein is CASSSTPGIQPQHF.

The V and J genes are TRBV5-5 and TRBJ2-2; 7 nucleotides align to TRBD2. The CDR3 runs to 17 residues. CDR1 and CDR2 (germline): SGHKS, YYEKEE (reference sequence). V lost 0 bases to trimming and J lost 3 bases; unmatched junction nucleotides: 8. The CDR3 sequence: CASSLVGGSGYTGELFF. The CDR3, as DNA: TGTGCCAGCAGCTTGGTAGGCGGGAGCGGGTACACCGGGGAGCTGTTTTTT.

The CDR3 coding sequence is TGTGCCAGCAGCTTAGGACTAGCGGGAGGTGGGTACGAGCAGTACTTC. It yields the protein CASSLGLAGGGYEQYF. This rearrangement joins TRBV7-2 to TRBJ2-7, with TRBD2 matching over 13 bases. V lost 1 base to trimming and J lost 4 bases; unmatched junction nucleotides: 4. Looked up from germline, CDR1 is SGHTA and CDR2 is FQGNSA. The CDR3 loop spans 16 amino acids.

V gene TRBV5-1 combines with J gene TRBJ2-7; 13 bases fit TRBD2. V lost 1 base and J lost 5; bases outside the gene matches: 6. This CDR3 is 16 amino acids long. CDR1 is SGHRS and CDR2 is YFSETQ in the germline V gene. The CDR3 loop reads CASSLKTSGRNNEQYF. The DNA of the CDR3 is TGCGCCAGCAGCTTGAAGACTAGCGGGAGGAACAACGAGCAGTACTTC.

This rearrangement joins TRBV11-3 to TRBJ2-1; D might be TRBD1 (6 bases). The V gene's germline CDR1 is SGHNT and CDR2 YENEEA. V was cut by 8 bases and J by 7 bases, with 15 bases left in between. The CDR3 is 13 residues long. The CDR3: CASGTSRVNEQFF. The DNA for the CDR3 is TGTGCCAGCGGGACATCCAGGGTGAATGAGCAGTTCTTC. Full variable domain (outside the CDR3, taken from reference TRBV11-3 and TRBJ2-1): EAGVVQSPRYKIIEKKQPVAFWCNPISGHNTLYWYLQNLGQGPELLIRYENEEAVDDSQLPKDRFSAERLKGVDSTLKIQPAELGDSAVYLCASGTSRVNEQFFGPGTRLTVL.

This clonotype turned up a few times. The rearrangement joins TRBV6-2 or TRBV6-3 to TRBJ1-4; a possible D gene is TRBD1 (5 bases). Trimming removed 2 bases from V and 5 bases from J, with 18 bases in between. CDR1 is MNHEY and CDR2 is SVGEGT in the germline V gene. The CDR3 loop spans 17 amino acids. The CDR3 protein is CASSYPPGTLGNEKLFF. The CDR3 DNA reads as TGTGCCAGCAGTTACCCTCCGGGGACTCTCGGAAATGAAAAACTGTTTTTT.

This clonotype came up many times. The J gene is TRBJ2-4, the V gene TRBV7-8; D could derive from TRBD1 or TRBD2 (7 bases each). This CDR3 region has 15 residues. Germline V gene lookup returns CDR1 SGHVS and CDR2 FQNEAQ. V was shortened by 3 bases and J by 7 bases, with 16 bases between the two germline ends. The CDR3: CASSFKAGGGNIQYF. In DNA, the CDR3 is TGTGCCAGCAGCTTCAAGGCAGGGGGAGGGAACATTCAGTACTTC.

The J gene is TRBJ2-1, the V gene TRBV5-1, with 7 bases aligning to TRBD2. CDR1 is SGHRS and CDR2 is YFSETQ in the germline V gene. The CDR3 is 13 amino acids. The V gene end was trimmed by 5 bases and the J gene end by 8 bases; junction bases not matched to a gene: 7. Written as DNA, the CDR3 is TGCGCCAGCAGGGTGATGGCGGGAGATGAGCAGTTCTTC. Encoded protein: CASRVMAGDEQFF.

There are many counts of this clonotype. The chain employs TRBV7-2 and TRBJ1-6; D remains unclear. V was clipped by 1 base and J by 9 bases, with 13 bases between them. From germline, CDR1 is SGHTA and CDR2 FQGNSA. The CDR3 length is 15 residues. The CDR3 DNA is TGTGCCAGCAGCTTAGAGCGGGCCGGAGCTTCACCCCTCCACTTT. This translates into CASSLERAGASPLHF.

In its sample, this clonotype was seen a few times. J is TRBJ2-7 and V is TRBV7-9, with D perhaps assigned TRBD1 or TRBD2 (5 bases each). CDR1 and CDR2 (germline): SEHNR, FQNEAQ (reference sequence). CDR3 length: 14 residues. Deletions cut 5 bases from V and 3 bases from J, with 14 bases between. Here the CDR3 reads CASSRSGRYYEQYF. As DNA, the CDR3 is TGTGCCAGCAGCCGATCGGGACGGTACTACGAGCAGTACTTC.

This clonotype was observed a few times. The chain has TRBV29-1 and TRBJ2-1; 9 nucleotides agree with TRBD2. Germline lookup yields CDR1 SQVTM and CDR2 ANQGSEA. There are 14 residues in the CDR3. V lost 7 bases and J lost 9; bases outside the gene matches: 13. CDR3 in DNA: TGCAGCGCATCCCCCGGCGGGAGGGGCGGTGAGCAGTTCTTC. Its protein product is CSASPGGRGGEQFF.

This clonotype has ten or more counts. CDR3 amino acids: CASSLSGETQYF. For the CDR3, the DNA is TGTGCCAGCAGCTTATCGGGGGAGACCCAGTACTTC. The chain joins TRBV7-2 to TRBJ2-5; D is perhaps TRBD2 (5 bases). Germline V CDR1 and CDR2: SGHTA, FQGNSA. CDR3 length: 12 amino acids. With 2 bases removed from V and 5 bases from J, the gap between germline ends came to 6 bases.

The chain carries TRBV20-1 and TRBJ2-7, with D perhaps TRBD2 (6 bases). The CDR3 is made up of 13 amino acids. Trimming took 4 bases from V and 6 from J, leaving 16 bases between them. Germline assignment: CDR1 DFQATT and CDR2 SNEGSKA (reference sequence). As DNA, the CDR3 is TGCAGTGCTAAGGGAACAAACGGGGGCGAGCAGTACTTC. This encodes CSAKGTNGGEQYF.

This clonotype was observed a few times. V usage is TRBV6-2 or TRBV6-3 and J usage is TRBJ1-5; maybe TRBD1 (5 bases). Between the trimmed V and J ends, which lost 2 bases and 2 bases, there was a span of 19 bases. This CDR3 has 18 residues. Germline CDR1 MNHEY, CDR2 SVGEGT. In DNA form, the CDR3 reads TGTGCCAGCAGTTACGCCCATCCAGGGAGAGGCGGCAATCAGCCCCAGCATTTT. Translation: CASSYAHPGRGGNQPQHF.

The rearrangement joins TRBV6-1 to TRBJ2-7; 12 positions match TRBD2. With V trimmed by 8 bases and J by 3 bases, 11 bases remained unmatched. The CDR3 totals 16 residues. Germline CDR1 MNHNS, CDR2 SASEGT. Here the CDR3 reads CASRTSGKVALYEQYF. In DNA form, the CDR3 reads TGTGCCAGCCGGACTAGCGGGAAAGTGGCCCTCTACGAGCAGTACTTC.

This clonotype was found a few times. This chain links TRBV20-1 with TRBJ1-3, with TRBD1 as a possible D gene (6 bases). This CDR3 contains 14 residues. CDR1 DFQATT and CDR2 SNEGSKA come from the germline V gene (reference sequence). The CDR3 DNA sequence: TGCAGCGCGACACAGGGAAGCTCTGGAAACACCATATATTTT. Amino acids: CSATQGSSGNTIYF.

A few counts support this clonotype. The chain joins TRBV7-2 to TRBJ2-7; 12 bases map to TRBD2. The CDR3 has 14 residues. The V gene's germline CDR1 is SGHTA and CDR2 FQGNSA. With V trimmed by 3 bases and J by 6 bases, 3 bases remained unmatched. The CDR3 region has the DNA TGTGCCAGCAGCTTCAGACTAGCGGGAGTCGAGCAGTACTTC. Translation: CASSFRLAGVEQYF. The whole variable domain, filled in from reference TRBV7-2 and TRBJ2-7, reads GAGVSQSPSNKVTEKGKDVELRCDPISGHTALYWYRQSLGQGLEFLIYFQGNSAPDKSGLPSDRFSAERTGGSVSTLTIQRTQQEDSAVYLCASSFRLAGVEQYFGPGTRLTVT.

As regards this clonotype: A junction end diverges from the germline sequence, so it may reflect a read error. The V and J genes are TRBV5-1 and TRBJ2-7; tentatively, D is TRBD1 (6 bases). From germline, CDR1 is SGHRS and CDR2 YFSETQ. The CDR3 contains 11 residues. The CDR3 bases are TGCGCCAGCAGCACGGACAGCATACCATTCTTC. As protein: CASSTDSIPFF.

This clonotype has a handful of counts. This sequence joins TRBV9 and TRBJ2-1, with unresolved D. The CDR3 covers 13 residues. Trimming pared 0 bases from V and 6 bases from J, leaving 7 bases between. Germline V lookup: CDR1 SGDLS, CDR2 YYNGEE. The CDR3 spells CASSVDVVNEQFF. CDR3 DNA: TGTGCCAGCAGCGTAGACGTCGTCAATGAGCAGTTCTTC.

The rearrangement links TRBV7-2 to TRBJ2-7; maybe TRBD2 (5 bases). The V gene lost 0 bases and the J gene lost 0 bases, with 12 bases spanning the gap. Germline V CDR1 and CDR2: SGHTA, FQGNSA. This CDR3 is built from 16 residues. CDR3 in DNA: TGTGCCAGCAGCTTAGCATCGGCGGGTGGCTCCTACGAGCAGTACTTC. Encoded protein: CASSLASAGGSYEQYF.

This clonotype came up a few times. Here the CDR3 reads CASSQHPADSGNTIYF. DNA for the CDR3: TGCGCCAGCAGCCAACACCCCGCCGACTCTGGAAACACCATATATTTT. This chain connects TRBV4-3 to TRBJ1-3; no firm D call. V gave up 2 bases and J gave up 0 bases, with 11 bases separating them. Germline V gives CDR1 LGHNA, CDR2 YSLEER. The CDR3 consists of 16 residues.

This clonotype was seen more than once but under ten times. The chain couples TRBV5-1 to TRBJ2-1; D is possibly TRBD2 (6 bases). Trimming left V 6 bases short and J 6 bases short, with 16 bases between. Germline CDR1 SGHRS, CDR2 YFSETQ. CDR3 length: 14 amino acids. The CDR3 coding sequence is TGCGCCAGCAAGGAGGTTAGCGGTCCCAATGAGCAGTTCTTC. Translated: CASKEVSGPNEQFF. Full variable domain (rest looked up from reference TRBV5-1 and TRBJ2-1): KAGVTQTPRYLIKTRGQQVTLSCSPISGHRSVSWYQQTPGQGLQFLFEYFSETQRNKGNFPGRFSGRQFSNSRSEMNVSTLELGDSALYLCASKEVSGPNEQFFGPGTRLTVL.